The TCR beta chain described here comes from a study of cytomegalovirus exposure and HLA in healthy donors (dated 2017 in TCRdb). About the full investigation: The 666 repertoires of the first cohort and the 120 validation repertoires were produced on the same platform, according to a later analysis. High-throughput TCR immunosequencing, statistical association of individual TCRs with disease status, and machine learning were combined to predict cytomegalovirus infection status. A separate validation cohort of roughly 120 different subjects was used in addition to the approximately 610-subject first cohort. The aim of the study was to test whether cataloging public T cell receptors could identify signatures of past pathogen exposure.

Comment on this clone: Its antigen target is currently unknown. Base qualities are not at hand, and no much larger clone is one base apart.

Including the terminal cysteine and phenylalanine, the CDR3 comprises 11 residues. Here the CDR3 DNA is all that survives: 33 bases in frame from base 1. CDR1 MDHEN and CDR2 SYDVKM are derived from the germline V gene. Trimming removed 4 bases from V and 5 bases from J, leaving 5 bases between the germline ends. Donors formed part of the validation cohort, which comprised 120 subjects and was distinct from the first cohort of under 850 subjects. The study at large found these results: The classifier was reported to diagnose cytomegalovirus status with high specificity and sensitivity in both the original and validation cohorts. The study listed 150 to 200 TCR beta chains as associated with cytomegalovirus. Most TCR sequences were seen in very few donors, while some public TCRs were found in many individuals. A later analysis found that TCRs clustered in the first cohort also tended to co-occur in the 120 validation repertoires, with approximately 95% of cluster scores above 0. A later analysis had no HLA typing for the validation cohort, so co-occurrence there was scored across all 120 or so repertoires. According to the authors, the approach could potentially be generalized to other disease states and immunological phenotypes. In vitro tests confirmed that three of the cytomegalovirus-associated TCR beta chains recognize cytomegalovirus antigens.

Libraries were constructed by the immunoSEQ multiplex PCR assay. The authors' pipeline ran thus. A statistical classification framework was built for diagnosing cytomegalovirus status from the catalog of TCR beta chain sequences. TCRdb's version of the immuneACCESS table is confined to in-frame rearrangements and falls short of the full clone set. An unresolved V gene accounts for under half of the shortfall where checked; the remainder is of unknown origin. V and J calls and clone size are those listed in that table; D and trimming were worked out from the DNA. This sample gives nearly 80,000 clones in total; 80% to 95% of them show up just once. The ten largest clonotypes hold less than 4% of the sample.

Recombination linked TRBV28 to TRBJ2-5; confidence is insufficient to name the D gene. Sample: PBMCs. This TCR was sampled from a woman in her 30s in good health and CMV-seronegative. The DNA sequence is TGTGCCAGCAGTTCTCAGGAGACCCAGTACTTC. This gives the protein CASSSQETQYF.